One and the same sample provided the 14 T cell receptor beta chains below, sequenced in a study of cytomegalovirus exposure and HLA in healthy donors (dated by TCRdb to 2016 to 2017). Library generation was performed with the immunoSEQ multiplex PCR assay. The multiplex PCR relied on a mix of 60 forward primers for TCR Vbeta segments and 13 reverse primers for TCR Jbeta segments. TCRdb took this table from immuneACCESS and kept in-frame rearrangements with V and J called. Such tables lack part of the clones; where checked against another copy, unresolved V genes explain under half of the gap, and the rest is unexplained. The sample data list fewer than 200,000 clones, and around four fifths of these were observed just once. The ten largest account for around 1.3% of the sample. The sequencing input was PBMCs. These receptors originate from a woman aged 45-60 years in good health and CMV-seronegative.

The count of this clone is one. The genes are TRBV19 and TRBJ1-1, with 8 bases fitting TRBD1. The CDR3 length is 18 residues. After removal of 4 bases from V and 4 bases from J, the junction contained 17 bases not matched to a gene. The germline gives CDR1 LNHDA, CDR2 SQIVND (reference sequence). DNA for the CDR3: TGTGCCAGTAGTAGCGGACAGGGAGGGGAGAGCGGAGTCACTGAAGCTTTCTTT. It encodes CASSSGQGGESGVTEAFF.

This clone was counted between two and nine times. The chain links TRBV27 to TRBJ2-1; 14 bases line up with TRBD2. V lost 2 bases and J lost 5; bases outside the gene matches: 2. CDR1 is MNHEY, CDR2 SMNVEV, per germline (reference sequence). The CDR3 is 16 residues long. CDR3: CASSLRGLAGDNEQFF. The CDR3 DNA follows: TGTGCCAGCAGTTTAAGGGGACTAGCGGGGGACAATGAGCAGTTCTTC.

The chain couples TRBV18 to TRBJ2-3, with 9 bases that match TRBD1. V lost 4 bases and J lost 5; bases outside the gene matches: 7. CDR1 is KGHSH, CDR2 LQKENI, per germline. The CDR3 sequence is 15 residues long. The chain's CDR3 is CASSQGTGQRDTQYF. The CDR3 region has the DNA TGTGCCAGCTCACAGGGGACAGGGCAGAGAGATACGCAGTATTTT.

The table lists this clone with a few counts. The V and J genes are TRBV14 and TRBJ1-2; TRBD1 aligns across 7 bases. Trimming took 4 bases from V and 4 from J; bases not matched to a gene: 3. This CDR3 region has 13 residues. CDR1 SGHDN and CDR2 FVKESK come from the germline V gene. CDR3 residues: CASSPGQIYGYTF. The CDR3 DNA is TGTGCCAGCAGCCCGGGACAGATCTATGGCTACACCTTC.

V and J are TRBV19 and TRBJ1-6; D unresolved. Trimming left V 1 base short and J 7 bases short, with 8 bases between. Germline-derived CDR1 and CDR2 are LNHDA and SQIVND (reference sequence). The CDR3 runs to 14 residues. CDR3 amino acids: CASSIGGKNSPLHF. The CDR3 DNA is TGTGCCAGTAGTATAGGAGGGAAGAATTCACCCCTCCACTTT.

This chain links TRBV14 with TRBJ1-1; maybe TRBD1 (6 bases). The CDR3 is 16 residues long. Looked up from germline, CDR1 is SGHDN and CDR2 is FVKESK. V was clipped by 1 base and J by 3 bases, with 15 bases between them. The CDR3 DNA follows: TGTGCCAGCAGCCAAGTGGGGGGGCGATGGTACACTGAAGCTTTCTTT. It is translated as CASSQVGGRWYTEAFF.

CDR3 in DNA: TGTGCCAGCAGTCCTAGCGGGAGGTCACAAGAGACCCAGTACTTC. Translating it yields CASSPSGRSQETQYF. This chain connects TRBV28 to TRBJ2-5; the match to TRBD2 covers 11 bases. Germline CDR1 reads MDHEN; CDR2 reads SYDVKM. The J segment lost 2 bases and the V segment lost 5 bases, leaving 4 bases of the junction unmatched. The CDR3 runs to 15 residues.

This chain joins TRBV6-1 and TRBJ2-1; D gene uncertain. CDR1 is MNHNS and CDR2 is SASEGT in the germline V gene. V was pared by 3 bases and J by 8 bases, with 8 bases between. CDR3 size: 12 residues. The DNA for the CDR3 is TGTGCCAGCAGTGATTTTAGATATGAGCAGTTCTTC. This encodes CASSDFRYEQFF.

This clone was picked up a small number of times. In DNA, the CDR3 is TGTGCCAGCTCAGCAGGGGGGTCCTCCTACGAGCAGTACTTC. Encoded protein: CASSAGGSSYEQYF. The chain couples TRBV18 to TRBJ2-7; maybe TRBD1 (7 bases). Germline V gives CDR1 KGHSH, CDR2 LQKENI. The length of the CDR3 is 14 residues. V lost 5 bases, J lost 0 bases, and 11 bases lay in between. Drawing the rest from reference TRBV18 and TRBJ2-7, the complete variable domain is NAGVMQNPRHLVRRRGQEARLRCSPMKGHSHVYWYRQLPEEGLKFMVYLQKENIIDESGMPKERFSAEFPKEGPSILRIQQVVRGDSAAYFCASSAGGSSYEQYFGPGTRLTVT.

The chain uses TRBV6-5 and TRBJ2-1, with a weak D call TRBD2 (6 bases). CDR3 size: 14 residues. Germline V CDR1 and CDR2: MNHEY, SVGAGI. V lost 6 bases to trimming and J lost 6 bases, with 15 bases between them. The CDR3, as DNA: TGTGCCAGCAGCACCGGGACTCCCGGCAATGAGCAGTTCTTC. The encoded protein is CASSTGTPGNEQFF.

This chain connects TRBV7-3 to TRBJ2-1; possible D gene TRBD2, 6 bases. V was clipped by 5 bases and J by 7 bases, with 12 bases between them. Germline lookup yields CDR1 SGHTA and CDR2 FQGTGA. The CDR3 length is 13 residues. CDR3 loop: CASSTAAGNEQFF. CDR3 in DNA: TGTGCCAGCAGCACAGCGGCGGGGAATGAGCAGTTCTTC.

The V gene is TRBV4-3, the J gene TRBJ2-3, with D possibly matching TRBD2 (6 bases). Germline values: CDR1 LGHNA, CDR2 YSLEER. CDR3 length: 17 amino acids. With 0 bases removed from V and 1 base from J, the gap between germline ends came to 14 bases. Here the CDR3 DNA reads TGCGCCAGCAGCCAAGACGGATGGTCTAGCGGCACAGATACGCAGTATTTT. Protein sequence: CASSQDGWSSGTDTQYF.

The J gene is TRBJ2-5, the V gene TRBV7-2; D ambiguous. The CDR3 length is 11 residues. Trimming pared 4 bases from V and 5 bases from J, leaving 5 bases between. Germline loops: CDR1 SGHTA, CDR2 FQGNSA. CDR3 region: CASSSLETQYF. The CDR3 nucleotides are TGTGCCAGCAGCTCTCTGGAGACCCAGTACTTC. The full variable domain, in which reference TRBV7-2 and TRBJ2-5 provide the parts outside the CDR3, is GAGVSQSPSNKVTEKGKDVELRCDPISGHTALYWYRQSLGQGLEFLIYFQGNSAPDKSGLPSDRFSAERTGGSVSTLTIQRTQQEDSAVYLCASSSLETQYFGPGTRLLVL.

Concerning this clone: Other DNA sequences in the same sample also yield this CDR3. This chain connects TRBV28 to TRBJ2-7; TRBD1 might be the D (5 bases). Germline V CDR1 and CDR2: MDHEN, SYDVKM. The CDR3 contains 15 residues. V was pared by 5 bases and J by 7 bases, with 21 bases between. CDR3 coding DNA: TGTGCCAGCAGTCATCAGGGTGTCGAACGTCGGGAGCAGTACTTC. The encoded protein is CASSHQGVERREQYF.